The 19 T cell receptor beta chains presented below share a single source sample, sequenced in a study of T cells in Graves' hyperthyroidism and ophthalmopathy. Amplified TCR beta CDR3 regions derived from RNA transcripts. Carried out on the TCR CDR3, a first-round RT-PCR used the HTBI primer set. TCRdb redid the calling of the multiplex PCR reads with MiXCR, one entry per CDR3 protein. Of approximately 490,000 distinct CDR3 sequences listed, roughly 22% are singletons. The sample comprised blood. Receptors were obtained from a woman aged 70-85 years with Graves' ophthalmopathy.

This clonotype was recorded many times. The J gene is TRBJ2-7, the V gene TRBV6-1; 8 bases fit TRBD2. Germline V lookup: CDR1 MNHNS, CDR2 SASEGT. Losses at the gene ends were 8 bases for V and 3 bases for J; bases not matched to a gene: 3. The CDR3 is 12 residues long. The CDR3 protein is CASGRGGYEQYF. As DNA, the CDR3 is TGTGCCAGCGGCCGGGGGGGCTACGAGCAGTACTTC.

The chain combines TRBV3-1 with TRBJ2-1; the match to TRBD2 covers 10 bases. The CDR3 is 16 residues long. Germline V gene sequence: CDR1 LGHDT, CDR2 YNNKEL (reference sequence). V shed 4 bases, J shed 9 bases, and the junction held 12 bases outside the gene matches. The CDR3 protein is CASSLIAGLASGEQFF. CDR3 bases: TGTGCCAGCAGCCTGATCGCGGGACTAGCGAGCGGTGAGCAGTTCTTC.

CDR3: CSARDGIPPGNTIYF. The CDR3 DNA reads TGCAGTGCTAGGGACGGAATTCCCCCTGGAAACACCATATATTTT. The rearrangement links TRBV20-1 to TRBJ1-3; D remains ambiguous. CDR1 is DFQATT, CDR2 SNEGSKA, per germline (reference sequence). V was pared by 3 bases and J by 2 bases, with 14 bases between. The CDR3 contains 15 residues.

This rearrangement joins TRBV25-1 to TRBJ1-2; 7 nucleotides match TRBD1. This CDR3 has 13 residues. From germline, CDR1 is MGHDK and CDR2 SYGVNS. The junction had 5 bases not matched to a gene; V was cut back by 3 bases and J by 7 bases. The CDR3 is CASSDTGVGGYTF. CDR3 DNA: TGTGCCAGCAGTGATACAGGGGTTGGTGGCTACACCTTC.

This chain links TRBV15 with TRBJ2-7, with 11 bases aligning to TRBD1. CDR3 length: 15 residues. Germline values: CDR1 LNHNV, CDR2 YYDKDF (reference sequence). V shed 0 bases and J 2 bases; nucleotides not matched to a gene: 0. The CDR3 DNA is TGTGCCACCAGCAGAGAGGGACAGGGGGCCTACGAGCAGTACTTC. The encoded protein is CATSREGQGAYEQYF.

This clonotype was counted at least ten times. The genes are TRBV28 and TRBJ2-5, with D unresolved. This CDR3 region has 12 residues. Germline CDR1 MDHEN, CDR2 SYDVKM. Trimming pared 6 bases from V and 3 bases from J, leaving 8 bases between. The CDR3 sequence is CASSPFEETQYF. The CDR3 DNA follows: TGTGCCAGCAGCCCCTTCGAAGAGACCCAGTACTTC.

This chain joins TRBV11-3 and TRBJ2-3; 9 bases line up with TRBD2. V was clipped by 1 base and J by 3 bases; unmatched bases: 5. The CDR3 totals 16 residues. Per germline, CDR1 SGHNT and CDR2 YENEEA. In nucleotides, the CDR3 is TGTGCCAGCAGCTTAGTTAGCGGGAGAAAGACAGATACGCAGTATTTT. This sequence encodes CASSLVSGRKTDTQYF.

This CDR3 reads CASKGTGGIIQYF. The CDR3 DNA reads as TGTGCCAGCAAGGGGACAGGGGGGATCATTCAGTACTTC. The V and J genes are TRBV6-1 and TRBJ2-4, with 11 bases identical to TRBD1. Trimming at V came to 7 bases and at J to 9 bases, leaving 5 bases not matched to a gene. Germline V lookup: CDR1 MNHNS, CDR2 SASEGT. The CDR3 totals 13 residues.

Ten or more counts support this clonotype. The rearrangement joins TRBV6-1 to TRBJ1-1; the D is unclear. V dropped 6 bases and J dropped 3 bases, with 14 bases sitting between them. CDR1 is MNHNS, CDR2 SASEGT, per germline. This CDR3 region has 14 residues. The CDR3 protein is CASSGSARDTEAFF. The CDR3 nucleotides read TGTGCCAGCAGCGGTTCGGCGAGGGACACTGAAGCTTTCTTT.

Only a few counts were recorded for this clonotype. This chain joins TRBV5-1 and TRBJ2-3; 9 nucleotides agree with TRBD1. Trimming removed 0 bases from V and 3 bases from J; junction bases left unmatched: 8. The CDR3 loop spans 17 amino acids. Germline CDR1 reads SGHRS; CDR2 reads YFSETQ. CDR3 amino acids: CASSLEGTGRMTDTQYF. Written as DNA, the CDR3 is TGCGCCAGCAGCTTGGAGGGGACAGGGAGGATGACAGATACGCAGTATTTT.

This clonotype showed up just a few times. J is TRBJ1-5 and V is TRBV28, with D maybe TRBD1 (5 bases). Germline values: CDR1 MDHEN, CDR2 SYDVKM. The CDR3 contains 13 residues. V lost 6 bases, J lost 5 bases, and 11 bases lay in between. In DNA form, the CDR3 reads TGTGCCAGCAGCACCGAGGGGCATCAGCCCCAGCATTTT. Translation: CASSTEGHQPQHF.

This clonotype was observed a single time. The chain couples TRBV7-9 to TRBJ2-1, with D unclear. The CDR3 is 16 residues long. Germline loops: CDR1 SEHNR, CDR2 FQNEAQ (reference sequence). Between the trimmed V and J ends, which lost 5 bases and 7 bases, there was a span of 21 bases. The CDR3, as DNA: TGTGCCAGCAGCGTAGGGTCCAGCACCCATACAAATGAGCAGTTCTTC. It encodes CASSVGSSTHTNEQFF.

The CDR3 nucleotides are TGTGCCAGCAGCCTTACTAGCGGGAGTTCCTTAATCACAGATACGCAGTATTTT. Its protein product is CASSLTSGSSLITDTQYF. The gene calls are TRBV4-2 and TRBJ2-3; 11 positions agree with TRBD2. The germline gives CDR1 LGHNA, CDR2 YNFKEQ. This CDR3 region has 18 residues. V dropped 4 bases and J dropped 2; count of bases not matched to a gene: 11.

The CDR3 DNA is TGTGCCAGCAGCCAAGAGGCAGGCCTCTACGAGCAGTACTTC. Its protein is CASSQEAGLYEQYF. V is TRBV4-2 and J is TRBJ2-7, with D unresolved. The V end lost 0 bases, the J end lost 3 bases, and 9 bases lay between the germline ends. The CDR3 is 14 amino acids. Germline-derived CDR1 and CDR2 are LGHNA and YNFKEQ.

This clonotype is medium-sized within its sample. The chain recombines TRBV7-8 with TRBJ2-3; TRBD2 matches 15 bases. This CDR3 comprises 18 residues. CDR1 is SGHVS and CDR2 is FQNEAQ in the germline V gene. J lost 4 bases, V lost 5 bases, and 10 bases had no gene match. In DNA form, the CDR3 reads TGTGCCAGCAGCACCCGGACTAGCGGGAGGGCCTCGCCAGATACGCAGTATTTT. This encodes CASSTRTSGRASPDTQYF.

Many counts were recorded for this clonotype. The chain employs TRBV15 and TRBJ2-5; D perhaps matches TRBD2 (6 bases). Germline V gene sequence: CDR1 LNHNV, CDR2 YYDKDF (reference sequence). The CDR3 is made up of 15 amino acids. Trimming removed 1 base at V and 0 bases at J, with 9 bases between. CDR3 loop: CATSRGQRDQETQYF. The CDR3 DNA sequence: TGTGCCACCAGCAGAGGTCAGCGGGACCAAGAGACCCAGTACTTC.

The CDR3 DNA reads TGTGCCAGCCGGGACAACAATAGCAATCAGCCCCAGCATTTT. It codes for CASRDNNSNQPQHF. This sequence joins TRBV6-1 and TRBJ1-5, with D possibly matching TRBD1 (6 bases). Trimming stripped 8 bases from V and 0 bases from J, with 11 bases between. This CDR3 region has 14 residues. Germline CDR1 and CDR2: MNHNS and SASEGT.

This clonotype was counted a few times. The J gene is TRBJ2-5, the V gene TRBV5-6; D may be TRBD1 (5 bases). The length of the CDR3 is 20 residues. In germline, CDR1 is SGHDT, CDR2 YYEEEE. With 3 bases removed from V and 4 bases from J, the gap between germline ends came to 31 bases. CDR3 coding DNA: TGTGCCAGCAGCTCTTTGGGATTGGCTACCTTCCAAGGGCAGGGAGAGACCCAGTACTTC. Translation gives CASSSLGLATFQGQGETQYF.

This clonotype has just a few counts. V and J are TRBV7-2 and TRBJ2-7, with 8 bases matching TRBD2. V lost 0 bases and J lost 2; bases outside the gene matches: 3. Germline CDR1 and CDR2: SGHTA and FQGNSA. The CDR3 has 15 residues. In DNA, the CDR3 is TGTGCCAGCAGCTTAGCGGCGACTAGCGCCTACGAGCAGTACTTC. Its protein is CASSLAATSAYEQYF. Full variable domain (remainder filled in from reference TRBV7-2 and TRBJ2-7): GAGVSQSPSNKVTEKGKDVELRCDPISGHTALYWYRQSLGQGLEFLIYFQGNSAPDKSGLPSDRFSAERTGGSVSTLTIQRTQQEDSAVYLCASSLAATSAYEQYFGPGTRLTVT.